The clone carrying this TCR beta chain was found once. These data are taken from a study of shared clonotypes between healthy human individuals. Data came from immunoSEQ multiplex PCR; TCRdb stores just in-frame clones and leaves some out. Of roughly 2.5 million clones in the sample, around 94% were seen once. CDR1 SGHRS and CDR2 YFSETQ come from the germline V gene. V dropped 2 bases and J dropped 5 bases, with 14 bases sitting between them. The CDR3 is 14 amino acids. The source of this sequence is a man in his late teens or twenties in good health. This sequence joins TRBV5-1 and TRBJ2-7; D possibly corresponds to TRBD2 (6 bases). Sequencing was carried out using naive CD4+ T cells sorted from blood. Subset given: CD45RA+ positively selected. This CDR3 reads CASSLEGWGDEQYF. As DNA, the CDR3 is TGCGCCAGCAGCTTAGAGGGATGGGGGGACGAGCAGTACTTC.